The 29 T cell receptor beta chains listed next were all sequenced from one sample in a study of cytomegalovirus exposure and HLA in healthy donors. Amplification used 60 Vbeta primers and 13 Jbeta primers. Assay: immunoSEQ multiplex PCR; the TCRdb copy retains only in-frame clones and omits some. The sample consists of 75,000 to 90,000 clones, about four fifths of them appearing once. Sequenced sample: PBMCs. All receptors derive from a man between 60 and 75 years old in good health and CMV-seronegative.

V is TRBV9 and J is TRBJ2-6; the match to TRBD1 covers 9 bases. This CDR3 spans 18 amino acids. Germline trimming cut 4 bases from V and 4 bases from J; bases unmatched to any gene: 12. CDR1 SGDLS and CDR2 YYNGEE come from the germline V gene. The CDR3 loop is CASSTTGTGLSGANVLTF. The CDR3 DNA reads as TGTGCCAGCAGCACTACCGGGACAGGGCTGTCCGGGGCCAACGTCCTGACTTTC.

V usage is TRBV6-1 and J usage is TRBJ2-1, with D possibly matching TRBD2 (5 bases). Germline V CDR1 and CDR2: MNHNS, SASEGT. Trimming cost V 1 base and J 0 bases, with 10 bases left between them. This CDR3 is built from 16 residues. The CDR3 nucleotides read TGTGCCAGCAGTGAAGGCGCGGGCCTCTCCTACAATGAGCAGTTCTTC. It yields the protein CASSEGAGLSYNEQFF.

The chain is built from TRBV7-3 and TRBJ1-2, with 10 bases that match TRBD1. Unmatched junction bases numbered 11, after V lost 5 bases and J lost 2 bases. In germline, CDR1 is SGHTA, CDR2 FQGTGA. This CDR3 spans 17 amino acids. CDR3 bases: TGTGCCAGCAGCCGCCGGGACAGGGGACTTCCCAACTATGGCTACACCTTC. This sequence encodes CASSRRDRGLPNYGYTF.

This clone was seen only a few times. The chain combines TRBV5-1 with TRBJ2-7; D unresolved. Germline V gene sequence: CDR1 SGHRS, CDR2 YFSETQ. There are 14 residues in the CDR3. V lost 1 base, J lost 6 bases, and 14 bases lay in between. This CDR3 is CASSLSPTSGEQYF. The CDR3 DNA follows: TGCGCCAGCAGCTTGTCACCCACTTCGGGCGAGCAGTACTTC.

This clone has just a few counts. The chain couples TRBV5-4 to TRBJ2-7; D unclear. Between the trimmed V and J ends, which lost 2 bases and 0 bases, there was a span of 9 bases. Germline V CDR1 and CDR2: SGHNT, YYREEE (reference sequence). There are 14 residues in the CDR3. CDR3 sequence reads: CASSFYRSSYEQYF. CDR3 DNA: TGTGCCAGCAGCTTCTACCGGAGCTCCTACGAGCAGTACTTC.

CDR3 loop: CASSISGTAGANVLTF. CDR3 DNA sequence: TGTGCCAGTAGTATATCCGGGACAGCTGGGGCCAACGTCCTGACTTTC. The chain employs TRBV19 and TRBJ2-6, with 7 positions matching TRBD1. The CDR3 consists of 16 residues. CDR1 and CDR2 from the germline V gene are LNHDA and SQIVND (reference sequence). Trimming cost V 2 bases and J 2 bases; bases outside gene matches: 3.

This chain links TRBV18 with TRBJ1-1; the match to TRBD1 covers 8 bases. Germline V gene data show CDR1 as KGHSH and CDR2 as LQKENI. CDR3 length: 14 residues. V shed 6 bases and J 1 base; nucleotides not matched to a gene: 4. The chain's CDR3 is CASSPTGENTEAFF. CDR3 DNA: TGTGCCAGCTCTCCGACAGGGGAGAACACTGAAGCTTTCTTT.

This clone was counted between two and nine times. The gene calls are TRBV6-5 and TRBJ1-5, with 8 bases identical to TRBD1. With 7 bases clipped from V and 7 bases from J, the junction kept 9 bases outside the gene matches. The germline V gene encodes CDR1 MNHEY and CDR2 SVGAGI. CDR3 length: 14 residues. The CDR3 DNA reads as TGTGCCAGCAACCGACAGGGGTTAGGGCAGCCCCAGCATTTT. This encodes CASNRQGLGQPQHF.

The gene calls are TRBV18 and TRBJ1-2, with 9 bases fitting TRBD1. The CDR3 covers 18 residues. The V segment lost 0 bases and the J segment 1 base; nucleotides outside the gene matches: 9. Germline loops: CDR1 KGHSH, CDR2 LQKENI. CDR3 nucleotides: TGTGCCAGCTCACCACCAATATTACAGGGGGCGTTTAACTATGGCTACACCTTC. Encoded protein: CASSPPILQGAFNYGYTF.

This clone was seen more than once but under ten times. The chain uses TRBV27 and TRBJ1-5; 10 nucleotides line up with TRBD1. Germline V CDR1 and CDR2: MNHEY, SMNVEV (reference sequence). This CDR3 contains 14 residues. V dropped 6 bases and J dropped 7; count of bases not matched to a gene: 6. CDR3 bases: TGTGCCAGCAGCCTGGACAGGGGGGTGCAGCCCCAGCATTTT. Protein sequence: CASSLDRGVQPQHF.

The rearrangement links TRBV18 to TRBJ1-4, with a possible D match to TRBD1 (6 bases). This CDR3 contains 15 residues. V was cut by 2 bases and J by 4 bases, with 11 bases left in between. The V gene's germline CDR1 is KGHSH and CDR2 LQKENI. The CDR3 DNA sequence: TGTGCCAGCTCACCATCGGGGGGCTATAATGAAAAACTGTTTTTT. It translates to CASSPSGGYNEKLFF.

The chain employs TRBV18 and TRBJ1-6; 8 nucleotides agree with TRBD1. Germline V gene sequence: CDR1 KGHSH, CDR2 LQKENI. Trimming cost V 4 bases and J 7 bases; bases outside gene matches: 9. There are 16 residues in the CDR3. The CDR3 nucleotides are TGTGCCAGCTCACTATACACAGGGGGGGCAAATTCACCCCTCCACTTT. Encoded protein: CASSLYTGGANSPLHF.

Written as DNA, the CDR3 is TGTGCCAGCAGCCCCCGACAGGGAAACACCATATATTTT. Protein product: CASSPRQGNTIYF. V is TRBV7-9 and J is TRBJ1-3, with D possibly matching TRBD1 (5 bases). This CDR3 contains 13 residues. CDR1 SEHNR and CDR2 FQNEAQ come from the germline V gene (reference sequence). V was cut by 5 bases and J by 4 bases, with 9 bases left in between.

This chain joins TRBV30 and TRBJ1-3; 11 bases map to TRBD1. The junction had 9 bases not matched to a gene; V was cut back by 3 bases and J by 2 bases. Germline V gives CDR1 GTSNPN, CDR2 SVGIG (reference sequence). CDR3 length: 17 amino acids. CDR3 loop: CAWRPHGDRGTGNTIYF. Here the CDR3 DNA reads TGTGCCTGGAGACCACATGGGGACAGGGGGACTGGAAACACCATATATTTT.

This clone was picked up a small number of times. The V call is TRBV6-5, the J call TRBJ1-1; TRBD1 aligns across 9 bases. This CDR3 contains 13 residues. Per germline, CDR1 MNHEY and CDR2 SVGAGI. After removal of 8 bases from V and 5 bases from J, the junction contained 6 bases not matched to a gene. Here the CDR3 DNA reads TGTGCCAGCGCGGACAGGGGCGAGACTGAAGCTTTCTTT. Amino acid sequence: CASADRGETEAFF.

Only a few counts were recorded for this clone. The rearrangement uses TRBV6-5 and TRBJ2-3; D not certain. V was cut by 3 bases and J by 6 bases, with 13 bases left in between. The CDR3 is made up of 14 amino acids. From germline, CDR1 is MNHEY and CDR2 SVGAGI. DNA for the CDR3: TGTGCCAGCAGTTATAGGTCGGCGAGGGATACGCAGTATTTT. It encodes CASSYRSARDTQYF.

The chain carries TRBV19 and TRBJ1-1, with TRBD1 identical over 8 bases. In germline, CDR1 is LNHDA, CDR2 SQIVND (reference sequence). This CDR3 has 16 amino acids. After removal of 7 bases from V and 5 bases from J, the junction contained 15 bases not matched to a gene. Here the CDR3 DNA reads TGTGCCAGTATCGCCTCATTCGGACAGGGAACGACTGAAGCTTTCTTT. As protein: CASIASFGQGTTEAFF. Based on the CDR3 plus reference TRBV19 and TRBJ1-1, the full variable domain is DGGITQSPKYLFRKEGQNVTLSCEQNLNHDAMYWYRQDPGQGLRLIYYSQIVNDFQKGDIAEGYSVSREKKESFPLTVTSAQKNPTAFYLCASIASFGQGTTEAFFGQGTRLTVV.

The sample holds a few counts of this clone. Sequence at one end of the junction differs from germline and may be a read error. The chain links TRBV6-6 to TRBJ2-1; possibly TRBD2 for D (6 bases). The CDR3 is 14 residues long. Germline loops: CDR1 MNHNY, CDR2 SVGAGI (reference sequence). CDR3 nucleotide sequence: TGTGCCAGCAGTTATCGCGGGAACTACAATGGGCAGTTCTTC. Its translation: CASSYRGNYNGQFF.

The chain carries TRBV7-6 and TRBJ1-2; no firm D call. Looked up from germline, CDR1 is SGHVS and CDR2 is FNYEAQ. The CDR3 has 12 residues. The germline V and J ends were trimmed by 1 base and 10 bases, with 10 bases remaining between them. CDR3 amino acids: CASSLGGNDYTF. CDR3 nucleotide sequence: TGTGCCAGCAGCTTAGGAGGAAATGACTACACCTTC.

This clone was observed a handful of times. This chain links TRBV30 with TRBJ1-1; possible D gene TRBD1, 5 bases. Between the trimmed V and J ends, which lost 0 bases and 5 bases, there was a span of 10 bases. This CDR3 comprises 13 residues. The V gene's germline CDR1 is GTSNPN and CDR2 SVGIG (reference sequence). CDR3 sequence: CAWSVLGGTEAFF. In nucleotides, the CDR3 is TGTGCCTGGAGTGTACTGGGGGGGACTGAAGCTTTCTTT.

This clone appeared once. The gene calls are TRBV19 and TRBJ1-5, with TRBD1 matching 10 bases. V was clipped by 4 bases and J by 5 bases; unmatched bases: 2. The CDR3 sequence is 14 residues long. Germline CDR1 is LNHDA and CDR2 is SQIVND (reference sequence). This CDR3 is CASSTGQGHQPQHF. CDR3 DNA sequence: TGTGCCAGTAGTACGGGACAGGGGCATCAGCCCCAGCATTTT.

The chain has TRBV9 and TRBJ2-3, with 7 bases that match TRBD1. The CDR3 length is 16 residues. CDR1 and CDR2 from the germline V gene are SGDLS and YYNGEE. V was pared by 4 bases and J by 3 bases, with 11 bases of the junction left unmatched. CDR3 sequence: CASSQIEGGETDTQYF. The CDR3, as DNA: TGTGCCAGCAGCCAAATAGAAGGGGGCGAGACAGATACGCAGTATTTT.

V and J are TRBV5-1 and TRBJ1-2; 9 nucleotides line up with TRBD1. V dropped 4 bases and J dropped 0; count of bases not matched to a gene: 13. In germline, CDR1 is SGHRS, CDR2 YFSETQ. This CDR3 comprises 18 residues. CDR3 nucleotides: TGCGCCAGCAGCACAGCCGGGACAGGGAGGGGGGCTAACTATGGCTACACCTTC. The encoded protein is CASSTAGTGRGANYGYTF.

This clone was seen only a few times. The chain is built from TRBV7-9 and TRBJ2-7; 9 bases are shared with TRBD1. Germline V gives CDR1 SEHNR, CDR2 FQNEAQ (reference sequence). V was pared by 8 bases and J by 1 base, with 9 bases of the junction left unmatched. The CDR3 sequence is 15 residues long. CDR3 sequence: CASGYGTGLSYEQYF. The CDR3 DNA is TGTGCCAGCGGATATGGGACAGGGTTATCCTACGAGCAGTACTTC.

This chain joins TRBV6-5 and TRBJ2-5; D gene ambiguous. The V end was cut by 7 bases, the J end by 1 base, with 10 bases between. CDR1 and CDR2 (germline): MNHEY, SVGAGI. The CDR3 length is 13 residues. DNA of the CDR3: TGTGCCAGCACCTCGCGTCCCCAAGAGACCCAGTACTTC. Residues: CASTSRPQETQYF.

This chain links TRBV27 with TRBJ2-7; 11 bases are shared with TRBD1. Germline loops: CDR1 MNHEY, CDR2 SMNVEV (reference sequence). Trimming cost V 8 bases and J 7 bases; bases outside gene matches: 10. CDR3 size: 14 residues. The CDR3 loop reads CASLPGTGGYEQYF. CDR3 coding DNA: TGTGCCAGCCTCCCCGGGACAGGGGGATATGAGCAGTACTTC.

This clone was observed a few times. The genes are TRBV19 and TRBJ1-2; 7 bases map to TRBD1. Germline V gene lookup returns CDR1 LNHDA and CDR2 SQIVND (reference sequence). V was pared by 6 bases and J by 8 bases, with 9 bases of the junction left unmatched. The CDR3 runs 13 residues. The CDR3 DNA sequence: TGTGCCAGTAGGCCTGACAGGGATGCGGGCTACACCTTC. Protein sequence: CASRPDRDAGYTF.

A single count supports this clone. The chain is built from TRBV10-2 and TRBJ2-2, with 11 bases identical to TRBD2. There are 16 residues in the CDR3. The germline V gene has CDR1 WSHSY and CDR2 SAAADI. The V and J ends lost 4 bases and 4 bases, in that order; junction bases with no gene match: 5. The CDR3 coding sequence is TGCGCCAGCAGTGTCATCGGGACTAGCGGCACCGGGGAGCTGTTTTTT. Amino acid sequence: CASSVIGTSGTGELFF.

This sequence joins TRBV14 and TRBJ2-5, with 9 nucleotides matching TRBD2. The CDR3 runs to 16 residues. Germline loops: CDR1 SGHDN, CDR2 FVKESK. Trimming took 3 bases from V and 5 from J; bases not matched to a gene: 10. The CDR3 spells CASSHHRGGAVETQYF. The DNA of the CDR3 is TGTGCCAGCAGCCATCACCGCGGGGGGGCCGTTGAGACCCAGTACTTC.